This entry describes one T cell receptor beta chain. Cells designated naive CD8 were CD45RO-negative and were positively selected for CCR7, with terminally differentiated effector memory CD45RA+ cells excluded. Data came from immunoSEQ multiplex PCR; TCRdb stores just in-frame clones and leaves some out. The sample has about 800,000 clones, approximately 97% seen once; the top ten hold less than 0.25%. This sample is drawn from a study of shared clonotypes between healthy human individuals. What was sequenced was naive CD8+ T cells sorted from blood. The receptor was isolated from a man aged 25 to 40 in good health.

The DNA for the CDR3 is TGTGCCACCAGCAGCCCCGGCAGGGTCGGTGACACTGAAGCTTTCTTT. Amino acid sequence: CATSSPGRVGDTEAFF. The chain is built from TRBV15 and TRBJ1-1; D possibly corresponds to TRBD1 (5 bases). The length of the CDR3 is 16 residues. Trimming cost V 3 bases and J 3 bases, with 17 bases left between them. Germline V gives CDR1 LNHNV, CDR2 YYDKDF (reference sequence).